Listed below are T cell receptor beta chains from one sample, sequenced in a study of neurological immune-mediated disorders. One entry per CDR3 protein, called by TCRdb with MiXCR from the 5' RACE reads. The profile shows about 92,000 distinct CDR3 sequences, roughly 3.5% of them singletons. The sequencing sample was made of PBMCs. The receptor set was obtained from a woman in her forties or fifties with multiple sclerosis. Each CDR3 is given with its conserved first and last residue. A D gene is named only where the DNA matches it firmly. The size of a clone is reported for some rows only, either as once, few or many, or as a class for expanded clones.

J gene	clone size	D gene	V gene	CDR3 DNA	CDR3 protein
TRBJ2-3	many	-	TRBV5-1	TGCGCCAGCAGCACGACCGGTTACACAGATACGCAGTATTTT	CASSTTGYTDTQYF
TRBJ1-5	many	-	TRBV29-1	TGCAGCGTTGAAGAGGGGGCGGGTCAGCCCCAGCATTTT	CSVEEGAGQPQHF
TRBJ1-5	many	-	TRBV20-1	TGCAGTGCTAGGGGACCGCGGGGTCAGCCCCAGCATTTT	CSARGPRGQPQHF
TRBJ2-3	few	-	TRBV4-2	TGTGCCAGCAGCCAAGGACCAGTCCTTGGCACAGATACGCAGTATTTT	CASSQGPVLGTDTQYF
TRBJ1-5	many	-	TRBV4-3	TGCGCCAGCAGCCAAGAGTGGAGTCCAGGGAAAAATCAGCCCCAGCATTTT	CASSQEWSPGKNQPQHF
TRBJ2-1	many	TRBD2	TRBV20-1	TGCAGTGCTACCCCAGAGGTAGCGGGTAGGTATGAGCAGTTCTTC	CSATPEVAGRYEQFF
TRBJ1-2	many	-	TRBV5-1	TGCGCCAGCAGCGAACGGGCTAACTATGGCTACACCTTC	CASSERANYGYTF
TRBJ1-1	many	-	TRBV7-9	TGTGCCAGCAGCTCCCCCCCGGGACTCTTTGAAGCTTTCTTT	CASSSPPGLFEAFF
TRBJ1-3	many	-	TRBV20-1	TGCAGTGTATCCCCGCATCGGCCCCCCCTCAGCTCTGGAAACACCATATATTTT	CSVSPHRPPLSSGNTIYF
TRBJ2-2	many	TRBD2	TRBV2	TGTGCCAGCAGTGAAGAGGGACTAGTAAGCGGGGAGCTGTTTTTT	CASSEEGLVSGELFF
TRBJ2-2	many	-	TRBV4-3	TGCGCCAGCAGCCAAGTTGCGAGAGTGACCGGGGAGCTGTTTTTT	CASSQVARVTGELFF
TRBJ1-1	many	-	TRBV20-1	TGCAGTGCTAGACCCGGCGCGGCGAACACTGAAGCTTTCTTT	CSARPGAANTEAFF
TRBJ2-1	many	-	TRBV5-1	TGCGCCAGCAGCCTGAAGAGTGCACATCCTTTTTCCTACAATGAGCAGTTCTTC	CASSLKSAHPFSYNEQFF
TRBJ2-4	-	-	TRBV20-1	TGCAGTGCTAGAGTTAACAGTGGGGCCAAAAACATTCAGTACTTC	CSARVNSGAKNIQYF
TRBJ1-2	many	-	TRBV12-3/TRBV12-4	TGTGCCAGCAGTTTTCAGGGTTTTAGCTATGGCTACACCTTC	CASSFQGFSYGYTF
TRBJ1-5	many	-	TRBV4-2	TGTGCCAGCAGCCAATCGAACAGGGTTCATTACAATCAGCCCCAGCATTTT	CASSQSNRVHYNQPQHF
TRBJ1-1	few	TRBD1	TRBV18	TGTGCCAGCTCACAACTACGACAGGGTGGAGATGAAGCTTTCTTT	CASSQLRQGGDEAFF
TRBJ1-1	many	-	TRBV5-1	TGCGCCAGCAGATTGGACACCGTAGTGAACACTGAAGCTTTCTTT	CASRLDTVVNTEAFF
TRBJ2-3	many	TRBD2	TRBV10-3	TGTGCCATCAGCTCGGATTCCGCCCGCAGCGGGAAGGCATGGGATACGCAGTATTTT	CAISSDSARSGKAWDTQYF
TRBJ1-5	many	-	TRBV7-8	TGTGCCAGCAGCCGCAGAGCTCGAGGAACGGGCAATCAGCCCCAGCATTTT	CASSRRARGTGNQPQHF
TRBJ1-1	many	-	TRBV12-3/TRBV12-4	TGTGCCAGCAGTGAAACAGGAACGGAGACTGAAGCTTTCTTT	CASSETGTETEAFF
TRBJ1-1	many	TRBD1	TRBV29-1	TGCAGCGGTAGGACAGGACGGCGTGAAGCTTTCTTT	CSGRTGRREAFF
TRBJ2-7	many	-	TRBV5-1	TGCGCCAGCAGCTTGGGTAGCCTTTACGAGCAGTACTTC	CASSLGSLYEQYF
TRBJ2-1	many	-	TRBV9	TGTGCCAGCACAGGGGGGCCGCCCTCCTACAATGAGCAGTTCTTC	CASTGGPPSYNEQFF
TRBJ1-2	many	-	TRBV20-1	TGCAGTGCCAAAAACCTCCACAGCTATGGCTACACCTTC	CSAKNLHSYGYTF
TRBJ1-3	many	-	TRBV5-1	TGCGCCAGCAGCTTGAAAGGACCCGCTCCGGAAAACACCATATATTTT	CASSLKGPAPENTIYF
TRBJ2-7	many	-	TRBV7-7	TGTGCTAGCAGCTTATTCTTTACAGGTTACGAGCAGTACTTC	CASSLFFTGYEQYF
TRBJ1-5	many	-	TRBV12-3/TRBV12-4	TGTGCCAGCAGTCCTGGAATGGGGCAGCCCCAGCATTTT	CASSPGMGQPQHF
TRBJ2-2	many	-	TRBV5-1	TGCGCCAGCAGCATCCTGACAGGCCTTAGCGGGGAGCTGTTTTTT	CASSILTGLSGELFF
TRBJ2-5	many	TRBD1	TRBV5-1	TGCGCCAGCAGCTTGAGACTTGGGACAGCGTCGGCAGGTCCGGAGACCCAGTACTTC	CASSLRLGTASAGPETQYF
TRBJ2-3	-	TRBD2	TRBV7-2	TGTGCCAGCAGAACGGGACTAGCGGTAGATACGCAGTATTTT	CASRTGLAVDTQYF
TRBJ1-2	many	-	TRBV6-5	TGTGCCAGCAGTTATAGGGGGGCGAACTATGGCTACACCTTC	CASSYRGANYGYTF
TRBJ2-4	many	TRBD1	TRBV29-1	TGCAGCGTAGGGACAGAGAAGGACTTCCGAAACAAAAACATTCAGTACTTC	CSVGTEKDFRNKNIQYF
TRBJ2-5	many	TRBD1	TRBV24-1	TGTGCCACCAGTGACGCGGCAGGGGGCATTGAGACCCAGTACTTC	CATSDAAGGIETQYF
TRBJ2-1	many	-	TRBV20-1	TGCAGTGCCGATGGGGGCCTACGCGGGGGCTCCTACAATGAGCAGTTCTTC	CSADGGLRGGSYNEQFF
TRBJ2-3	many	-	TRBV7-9	TGTGCCAGCAGCTCAGGGGTGGCAGATACGCAGTATTTT	CASSSGVADTQYF
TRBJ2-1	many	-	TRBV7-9	TGTGCCAGCAGCTTAGTTTTGGGTGGCTGGCGTGAGCAGTTCTTC	CASSLVLGGWREQFF
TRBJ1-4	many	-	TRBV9	TGTGCCAGCAGCGTAGGAGGGGTCGAGGAAAAACTGTTTTTT	CASSVGGVEEKLFF
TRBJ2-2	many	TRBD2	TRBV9	TGTGCCAGCAGCGTAGAAGGACTAGCGGGGGCTGGGGAGCTGTTTTTT	CASSVEGLAGAGELFF
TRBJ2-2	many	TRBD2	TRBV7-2	TGTGCCAGCAGCCAGCCGGGACTAGCGGACCCGAACACCGGGGAGCTGTTTTTT	CASSQPGLADPNTGELFF
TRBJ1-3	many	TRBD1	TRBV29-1	TGCAGCGGAGGGGGCAGCTCTGGAAACACCATATATTTT	CSGGGSSGNTIYF
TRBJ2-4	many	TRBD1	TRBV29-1	TGCAGCGTTTTCGGACAGGGTTTAGACATTCAGTACTTC	CSVFGQGLDIQYF
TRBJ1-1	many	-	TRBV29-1	TGCAGCGCCTTGACACCCCCGAGCACTGAAGCTTTCTTT	CSALTPPSTEAFF
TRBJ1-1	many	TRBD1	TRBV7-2	TGTGCCAGCAGCGCACAGGGGGCTGACACTGAAGCTTTCTTT	CASSAQGADTEAFF